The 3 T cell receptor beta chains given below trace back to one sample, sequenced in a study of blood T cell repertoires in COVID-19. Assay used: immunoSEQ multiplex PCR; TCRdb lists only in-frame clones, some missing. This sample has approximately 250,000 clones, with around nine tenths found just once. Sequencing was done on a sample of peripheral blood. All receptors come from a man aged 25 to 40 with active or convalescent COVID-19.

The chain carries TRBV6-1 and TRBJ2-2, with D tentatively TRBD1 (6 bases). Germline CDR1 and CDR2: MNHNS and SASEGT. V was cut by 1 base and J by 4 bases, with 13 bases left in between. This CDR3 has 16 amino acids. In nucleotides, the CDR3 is TGTGCCAGCAGTGAAGTGCAACAGGGTTTCACCGGGGAGCTGTTTTTT. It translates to CASSEVQQGFTGELFF.

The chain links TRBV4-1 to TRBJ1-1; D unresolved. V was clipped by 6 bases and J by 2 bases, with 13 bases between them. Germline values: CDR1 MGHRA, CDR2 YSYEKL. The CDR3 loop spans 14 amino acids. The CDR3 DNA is TGCGCCAGCAGACATACCGGGAGAAACACTGAAGCTTTCTTT. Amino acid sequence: CASRHTGRNTEAFF.

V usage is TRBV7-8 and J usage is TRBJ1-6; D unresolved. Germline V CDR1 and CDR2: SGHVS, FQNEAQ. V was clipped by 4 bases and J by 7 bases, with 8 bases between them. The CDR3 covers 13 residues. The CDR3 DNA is TGTGCCAGCAGCTCCGGGAGAAATTCACCCCTCCACTTT. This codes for CASSSGRNSPLHF.